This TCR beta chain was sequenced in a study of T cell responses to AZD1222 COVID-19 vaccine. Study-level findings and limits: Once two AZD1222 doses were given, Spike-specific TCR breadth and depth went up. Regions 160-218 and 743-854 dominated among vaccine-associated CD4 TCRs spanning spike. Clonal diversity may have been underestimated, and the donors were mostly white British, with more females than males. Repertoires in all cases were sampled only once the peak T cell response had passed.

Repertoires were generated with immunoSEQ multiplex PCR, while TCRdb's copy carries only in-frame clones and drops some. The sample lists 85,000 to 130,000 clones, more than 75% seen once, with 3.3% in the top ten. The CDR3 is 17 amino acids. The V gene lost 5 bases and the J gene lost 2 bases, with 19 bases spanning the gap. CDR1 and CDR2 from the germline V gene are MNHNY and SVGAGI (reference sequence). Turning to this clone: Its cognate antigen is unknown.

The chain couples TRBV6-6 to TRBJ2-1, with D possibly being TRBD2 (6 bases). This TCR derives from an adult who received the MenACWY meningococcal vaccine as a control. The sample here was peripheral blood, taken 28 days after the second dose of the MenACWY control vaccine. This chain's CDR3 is CASSPPSGSGPYNEQFF. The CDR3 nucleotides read TGTGCCAGCAGTCCCCCGAGTGGTAGCGGACCCTACAATGAGCAGTTCTTC.